This T cell receptor beta chain was sequenced during a study of blood T cell repertoires in COVID-19. Study summary: In each case, the material was cDNA or gDNA derived from T cells, B-cell-depleted T cells, or PBMCs.

The authors' processing: Reference gene primers were amplified, and this amplification served to estimate nucleated cell counts. Using immunoSEQ multiplex PCR, the repertoire was profiled, and TCRdb retains in-frame clones only, with some absent. The DNA gave D and trimming, while V, J and clone size come from that table. This table has some 140,000 clones, roughly 84% appearing once. Germline V CDR1 and CDR2: SGHNT, YYREEE (reference sequence). Trimming took off 4 bases at V and 3 bases at J, with 25 bases between the two ends. The CDR3 contains 19 residues. Cohorts were based on clinical histories the participants reported.

The TCR was taken from a man aged 35 to 55 with acute COVID-19. The specimen was PBMCs or T cells enriched from blood (not recorded which). The chain employs TRBV5-4 and TRBJ2-2, with D possibly matching TRBD1 (7 bases). The CDR3 DNA follows: TGTGCCAGCAGCCGAGCGACAGGGACTCGAAGTGTGGACACCGGGGAGCTGTTTTTT. It translates to CASSRATGTRSVDTGELFF. The entire variable domain, with the rest obtained from reference TRBV5-4 and TRBJ2-2, is as follows: ETGVTQSPTHLIKTRGQQVTLRCSSQSGHNTVSWYQQALGQGPQFIFQYYREEENGRGNFPPRFSGLQFPNYSSELNVNALELDDSALYLCASSRATGTRSVDTGELFFGEGSRLTVL.